Described below is a single T cell receptor beta chain sequence and its context. The CDR3 extends over 17 amino acids. Germline CDR1 and CDR2: SEHNR and FQNEAQ (reference sequence). V shed 2 bases, J shed 1 base, and the junction held 9 bases outside the gene matches. This entry comes from a study of monozygotic twins with cystic fibrosis. Sequenced by immunoSEQ multiplex PCR; TCRdb stores in-frame clones only, minus some. This sample yields thousands of clones, of which approximately 93% are seen a single time; about 0.49% belongs to the top ten. The chain joins TRBV7-9 to TRBJ1-2; 8 positions agree with TRBD1. Sequenced input: blood. The receptor's source is a boy between 2 and 10 years old with cystic fibrosis. This chain's CDR3 is CASSLIGQGVINYGYTF. The CDR3 DNA follows: TGTGCCAGCAGCTTAATCGGACAGGGAGTGATTAACTATGGCTACACCTTC. Supplemented by reference TRBV7-9 and TRBJ1-2, the full variable domain reads DTGVSQNPRHKITKRGQNVTFRCDPISEHNRLYWYRQTLGQGPEFLTYFQNEAQLEKSRLLSDRFSAERPKGSFSTLEIQRTEQGDSAMYLCASSLIGQGVINYGYTFGSGTRLTVV.